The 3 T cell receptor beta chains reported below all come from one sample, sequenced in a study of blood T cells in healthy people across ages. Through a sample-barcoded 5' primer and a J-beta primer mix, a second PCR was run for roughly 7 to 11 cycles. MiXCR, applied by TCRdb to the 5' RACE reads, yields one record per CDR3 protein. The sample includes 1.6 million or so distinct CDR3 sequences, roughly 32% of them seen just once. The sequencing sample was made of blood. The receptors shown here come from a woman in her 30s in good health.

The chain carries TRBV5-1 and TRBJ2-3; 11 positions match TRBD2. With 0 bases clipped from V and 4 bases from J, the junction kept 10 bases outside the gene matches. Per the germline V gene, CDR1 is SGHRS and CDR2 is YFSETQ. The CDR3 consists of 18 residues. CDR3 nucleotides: TGCGCCAGCAGCTTGGGTAGACTAGCGGGACAACTCGCAGATACGCAGTATTTT. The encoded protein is CASSLGRLAGQLADTQYF. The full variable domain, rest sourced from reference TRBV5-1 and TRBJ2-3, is KAGVTQTPRYLIKTRGQQVTLSCSPISGHRSVSWYQQTPGQGLQFLFEYFSETQRNKGNFPGRFSGRQFSNSRSEMNVSTLELGDSALYLCASSLGRLAGQLADTQYFGPGTRLTVL.

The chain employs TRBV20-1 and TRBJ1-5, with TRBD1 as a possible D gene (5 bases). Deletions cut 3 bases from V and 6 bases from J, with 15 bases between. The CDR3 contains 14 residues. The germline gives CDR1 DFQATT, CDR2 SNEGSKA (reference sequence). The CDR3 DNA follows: TGCAGTGCTAGTACTCTCAGGGATACTCAGCCCCAGCATTTT. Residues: CSASTLRDTQPQHF.

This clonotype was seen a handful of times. CDR3: CASSEALGSYNEQFF. The DNA of the CDR3 is TGTGCCAGCAGTGAAGCCCTCGGGAGTTACAATGAGCAGTTCTTC. This chain uses TRBV2 with TRBJ2-1, with D tentatively TRBD2 (6 bases). Germline V gene data show CDR1 as SNHLY and CDR2 as FYNNEI. The CDR3 spans 15 residues. With 0 bases removed from V and 4 bases from J, the gap between germline ends came to 10 bases.